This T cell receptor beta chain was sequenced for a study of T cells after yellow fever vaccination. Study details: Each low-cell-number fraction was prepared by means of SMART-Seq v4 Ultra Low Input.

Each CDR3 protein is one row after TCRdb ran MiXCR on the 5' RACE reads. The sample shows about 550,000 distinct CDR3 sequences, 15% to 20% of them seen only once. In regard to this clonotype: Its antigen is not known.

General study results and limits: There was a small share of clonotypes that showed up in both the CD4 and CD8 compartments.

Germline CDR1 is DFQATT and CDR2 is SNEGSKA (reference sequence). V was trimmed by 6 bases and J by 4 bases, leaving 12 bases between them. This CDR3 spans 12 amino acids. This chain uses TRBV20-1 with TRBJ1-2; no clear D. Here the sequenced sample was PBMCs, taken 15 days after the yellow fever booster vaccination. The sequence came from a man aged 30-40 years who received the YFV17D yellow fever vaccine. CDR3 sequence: CSALEYPYGYTF. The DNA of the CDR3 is TGCAGTGCCTTGGAGTACCCCTATGGCTACACCTTC.